This T cell receptor (beta chain) was profiled in a study of T cells in localized non-small cell lung cancer (dated by TCRdb to the early 2020s). About the full investigation: The study analyzed T cell repertoires of 200 to 250 early-stage NSCLC patients, comparing tumors and uninvolved tumor-adjacent lungs. The cohort consisted of approximately 240 treatment-naive NSCLC patients whose localized lung tumors had been resected. The mean age of the NSCLC patients was roughly 63 years, with 130 or so men and 95 to 110 women. Study-wide conclusions, independent of this receptor: Since the design was exploratory, TCR variables were selected using unadjusted p-values with no false-discovery rate correction. Multi-region tumor sequencing was not performed, so intratumor heterogeneity could not be excluded. Uninvolved tumor-adjacent lung showed the highest T cell clonality, higher than tumor, which suggests more focused antigenic responses in the adjacent lung. A median of roughly 60 of the top 100 tumor clones turned up in the paired uninvolved adjacent lung, and some 28 of those clones also ranked among the top 100 of that same adjacent lung. Longer overall survival was associated with higher T cell density in blood, whereas shorter survival was associated with higher clonality in adjacent lung.

Notes on this clone: The clone's antigen remains unknown. Base qualities are not recorded, but no much larger clone differs from it by a single base.

The immunoSEQ Assay was used to sequence TCR beta CDR3 regions from DNA. The source study handled its data this way. To compute T cell density, TCR beta template counts were normalized to usable DNA, which was estimated by amplifying housekeeping genes. Using the preseqR package, richness was estimated by extrapolating to 120,000 templates for tissue samples and 400,000 templates for PBMC samples. Clonality was taken to be one minus Pielou's evenness. Tissue-enriched TCRs were identified by differential abundance testing using productive amino-acid clonotypes, minimum total count 5 and alpha 0.1. The Jaccard Index and the Morisita Overlap Index were used to measure repertoire overlap between compartments. GLIPH clustered TCR beta CDR3s with public tetramer-defined viral CDR3s; viral motifs required at least three viral sequences plus V-gene enrichment. TCRdb took over this immuneACCESS table, retaining in-frame rearrangements with V and J assigned. Such tables are incomplete; in checked studies, under half of the missing clones stem from an unresolved V gene, and the remainder is unexplained. The V and J calls and the clone size are those of that table, but D and trimming were determined from the DNA. This sample comprises some 22,000 clones, about 88% of them detected only once. Approximately 32% of the sample lies in the top ten.

At diagnosis, tumor, uninvolved tumor-adjacent lung and peripheral blood were collected and then preserved as a mix of FFPE and fresh-frozen material. For TCR repertoire profiling, blood samples were analyzed as peripheral blood mononuclear cells. The CDR3 holds 13 amino acids from the cysteine to the phenylalanine. The kept DNA is CDR3 alone, 39 bases in frame from the first base. Taken from the germline V gene, the CDR1 and CDR2 loops are WSHSY and SAAADI. Clipping removes 5 bases from V and 4 bases from J, with 2 as the unmatched junction base count. The material sequenced was peripheral blood, taken before any cancer treatment. The V gene is TRBV10-2 and the J gene is TRBJ2-7, with 10 central nucleotides matching TRBD1. The TCR was taken from a male donor aged 60 or older with stage I squamous cell lung carcinoma. The DNA sequence is as follows: TGCGCCAGCAGTCGGGACAGGGGTTACGAGCAGTACTTC. Its amino acids are CASSRDRGYEQYF.